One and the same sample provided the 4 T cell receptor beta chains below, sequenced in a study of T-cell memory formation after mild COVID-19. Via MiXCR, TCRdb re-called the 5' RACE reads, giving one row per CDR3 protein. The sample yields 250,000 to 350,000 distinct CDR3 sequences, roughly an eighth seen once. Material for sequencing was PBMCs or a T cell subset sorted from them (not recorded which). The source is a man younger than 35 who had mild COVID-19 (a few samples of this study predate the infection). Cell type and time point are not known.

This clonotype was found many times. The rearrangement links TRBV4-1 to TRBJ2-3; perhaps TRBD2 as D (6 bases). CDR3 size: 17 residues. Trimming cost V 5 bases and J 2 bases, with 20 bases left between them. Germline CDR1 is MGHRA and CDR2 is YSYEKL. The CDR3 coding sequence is TGCGCCAGCAGCGGGGGAGGCTCGAGGAAGTCCACAGATACGCAGTATTTT. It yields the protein CASSGGGSRKSTDTQYF.

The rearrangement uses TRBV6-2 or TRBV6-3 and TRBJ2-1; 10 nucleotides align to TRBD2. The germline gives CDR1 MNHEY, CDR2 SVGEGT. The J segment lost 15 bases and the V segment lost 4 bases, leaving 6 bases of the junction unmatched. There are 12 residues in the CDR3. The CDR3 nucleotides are TGTGCCAGCAGTTCTCTAAGACTAGCGGGGTTCTTC. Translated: CASSSLRLAGFF.

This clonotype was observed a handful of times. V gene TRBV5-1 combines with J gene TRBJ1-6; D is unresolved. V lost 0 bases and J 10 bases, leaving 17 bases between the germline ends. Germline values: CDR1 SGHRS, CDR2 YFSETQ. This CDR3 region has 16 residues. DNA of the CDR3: TGCGCCAGCAGCTTGGGTCCCTGGGGAGATGGATCACCCCTCCACTTT. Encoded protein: CASSLGPWGDGSPLHF.

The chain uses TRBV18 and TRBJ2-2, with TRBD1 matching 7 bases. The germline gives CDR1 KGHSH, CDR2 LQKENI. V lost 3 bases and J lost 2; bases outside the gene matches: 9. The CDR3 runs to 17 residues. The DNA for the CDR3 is TGTGCCAGCTCACCGGTCCAGAGACAGGGTAACACCGGGGAGCTGTTTTTT. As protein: CASSPVQRQGNTGELFF.